A selection of T cell receptor beta chains follows, all from one sample in a study of blood T cells in healthy people across ages. In TCRdb, the 5' RACE reads were re-called with MiXCR into one record per CDR3 protein. The sample lists 550,000 to 700,000 distinct CDR3 sequences, 25% to 30% occurring once. What was sequenced was blood. Every receptor here comes from a woman in her 70s in good health. The CDR3 runs from the conserved cysteine through the conserved F or W. A D gene is named only where the DNA matches it firmly. Clone size is not always given. Where it is, it says once, few, many or a class for expanded clones.

abundance: few; j_gene: TRBJ1-3; d_gene: -; v_gene: TRBV7-2; CDR3aa: CASSLVFKGPGNTIYF; CDR3nt: TGTGCCAGCAGCTTAGTTTTTAAGGGGCCTGGAAACACCATATATTTT
abundance: -; j_gene: TRBJ1-4; d_gene: -; v_gene: TRBV5-1; CDR3aa: CASSFAGVFGEKLFF; CDR3nt: TGCGCCAGCAGCTTCGCAGGGGTATTTGGTGAAAAACTGTTTTTT
abundance: -; j_gene: TRBJ2-7; d_gene: TRBD1; v_gene: TRBV7-2; CDR3aa: CASSLFGTGVFGEQYF; CDR3nt: TGTGCCAGCAGCTTATTCGGTACAGGGGTATTCGGGGAGCAGTACTTC
abundance: few; j_gene: TRBJ1-6; d_gene: TRBD1; v_gene: TRBV9; CDR3aa: CASSRTGGDSPLHF; CDR3nt: TGTGCCAGCAGTAGAACAGGGGGCGATTCACCCCTCCACTTT
abundance: few; j_gene: TRBJ2-7; d_gene: -; v_gene: TRBV20-1; CDR3aa: CSASMPGVGYEQYF; CDR3nt: TGCAGTGCTAGCATGCCAGGGGTAGGCTACGAGCAGTACTTC
abundance: few; j_gene: TRBJ2-7; d_gene: -; v_gene: TRBV24-1; CDR3aa: CATSDPKQDRKPYEQYF; CDR3nt: TGTGCCACCAGTGACCCCAAACAAGACAGGAAACCCTACGAGCAGTACTTC
abundance: -; j_gene: TRBJ2-1; d_gene: -; v_gene: TRBV7-6; CDR3aa: CASSLKGGRTGRDTEQFF; CDR3nt: TGTGCCAGCAGCTTAAAGGGGGGAAGGACGGGGCGTGATACTGAGCAGTTCTTC
abundance: few; j_gene: TRBJ2-4; d_gene: TRBD1; v_gene: TRBV3-1; CDR3aa: CASSQHAGTGVLAKNIQYF; CDR3nt: TGTGCCAGCAGCCAACACGCCGGGACAGGGGTTCTAGCCAAAAACATTCAGTACTTC
abundance: few; j_gene: TRBJ2-5; d_gene: TRBD2; v_gene: TRBV7-8; CDR3aa: CASSLMWAGEETQYF; CDR3nt: TGTGCCAGCAGCTTAATGTGGGCGGGGGAAGAGACCCAGTACTTC
abundance: few; j_gene: TRBJ1-1; d_gene: -; v_gene: TRBV27; CDR3aa: CASSKAMNTEAFF; CDR3nt: TGTGCCAGCAGTAAAGCCATGAACACTGAAGCTTTCTTT
abundance: -; j_gene: TRBJ2-3; d_gene: TRBD2; v_gene: TRBV12-3/TRBV12-4; CDR3aa: CASSPERTSGGLTGTQYF; CDR3nt: TGTGCCAGCAGTCCTGAGCGGACTAGCGGGGGTCTGACGGGTACGCAGTATTTT
abundance: few; j_gene: TRBJ2-2; d_gene: -; v_gene: TRBV2; CDR3aa: CASSPLSEVTGELFF; CDR3nt: TGTGCCAGCAGTCCCCTTAGCGAGGTCACCGGGGAGCTGTTTTTT
abundance: -; j_gene: TRBJ2-1; d_gene: TRBD1; v_gene: TRBV27; CDR3aa: CASSPWTGGGNEQFF; CDR3nt: TGTGCCAGCAGTCCGTGGACAGGGGGGGGAAATGAGCAGTTCTTC
abundance: many; j_gene: TRBJ1-4; d_gene: TRBD1; v_gene: TRBV20-1; CDR3aa: CSARGQLNEKLFF; CDR3nt: TGCAGTGCTAGGGGACAGTTGAATGAAAAACTGTTTTTT
abundance: -; j_gene: TRBJ1-4; d_gene: -; v_gene: TRBV5-1; CDR3aa: CASSTGTDNTPSEGREKLFF; CDR3nt: TGCGCCAGCAGCACCGGGACGGACAATACTCCATCGGAAGGACGGGAAAAACTGTTTTTT
abundance: -; j_gene: TRBJ1-2; d_gene: -; v_gene: TRBV7-6; CDR3aa: CASSPQGRWGQAYGYTF; CDR3nt: TGTGCCAGCAGCCCTCAAGGAAGGTGGGGCCAGGCCTATGGCTACACCTTC
abundance: many; j_gene: TRBJ1-1; d_gene: -; v_gene: TRBV25-1; CDR3aa: CASSEGWGATEAFF; CDR3nt: TGTGCCAGCAGTGAAGGTTGGGGGGCCACTGAAGCTTTCTTT
abundance: few; j_gene: TRBJ2-4; d_gene: -; v_gene: TRBV29-1; CDR3aa: CSVGGGNRGWNIQYF; CDR3nt: TGCAGCGTTGGGGGGGGGAACAGGGGATGGAACATTCAGTACTTC
abundance: many; j_gene: TRBJ2-5; d_gene: -; v_gene: TRBV29-1; CDR3aa: CSGSGGETQYF; CDR3nt: TGCAGCGGCAGTGGGGGAGAGACCCAGTACTTC